Shown below are 5 T cell receptor beta chains from a single sample sequenced in a study of Graves' ophthalmopathy and Graves' hyperthyroidism. Investigators amplified TCR beta CDR3 regions from RNA transcripts. Amplification began with first-round RT-PCR using HTBI primers, then second-round multiplex PCR was performed. TCRdb fed the multiplex PCR reads into MiXCR, producing one record per CDR3 protein. Among about 620,000 distinct CDR3 sequences, 22% were seen once, and the ten largest hold more than 5.5%. Sequencing was carried out using peripheral blood. The receptor source for this set is a woman under 30 with stable Graves' hyperthyroidism. Some clones in this sample may be carry-over from other donors' samples.

In this sample, this clonotype turned up many times. The gene calls are TRBV10-1 and TRBJ2-7; D ambiguous. V gave up 2 bases and J gave up 12 bases, with 14 bases separating them. This CDR3 has 12 amino acids. Looked up from germline, CDR1 is WNHNN and CDR2 is SYGVQD (reference sequence). The CDR3 DNA follows: TGCGCCAGCAGTGAGCCATCGGTCCGGAGGTACTTC. The encoded protein is CASSEPSVRRYF.

Many counts were recorded for this clonotype. The chain links TRBV12-3 or TRBV12-4 to TRBJ1-5; possibly TRBD1 for D (6 bases). There are 15 residues in the CDR3. Trimming left V 5 bases short and J 2 bases short, with 13 bases between. The CDR3 is CASSNTGLGNQPQHF. The CDR3 bases are TGTGCCAGCAGTAACACAGGGTTAGGCAATCAGCCCCAGCATTTT.

The sample holds a few counts of this clonotype. The rearrangement joins TRBV27 to TRBJ2-6; weak D call: TRBD1 (6 bases). Deletions cut 6 bases from V and 1 base from J, with 22 bases between. This CDR3 contains 19 residues. In germline, CDR1 is MNHEY, CDR2 SMNVEV (reference sequence). This CDR3 reads CASSPIQQGVGSGANVLTF. DNA for the CDR3: TGTGCCAGCAGCCCGATACAACAGGGAGTAGGGTCTGGGGCCAACGTCCTGACTTTC.

This clonotype was picked up many times. The germline gene is not matched at one end of the junction; a read error may be the cause. V gene TRBV10-3 combines with J gene TRBJ2-7; the D is unclear. The CDR3 is made up of 15 amino acids. Germline CDR1 reads ENHRY; CDR2 reads SYGVKD. The CDR3 DNA is TGTGCCAGCAGTGAGTCTCCGGTCCGGGTCTACGAGCAGTACTTC. As protein: CASSESPVRVYEQYF.

The V call is TRBV20-1, the J call TRBJ2-7; D is undetermined. The germline V gene encodes CDR1 DFQATT and CDR2 SNEGSKA (reference sequence). Trimming took 0 bases from V and 0 from J, leaving 12 bases between them. This CDR3 is built from 15 residues. For the CDR3, the DNA is TGCAGTGCTAGAGATGATCGAAAAAGCTCCTACGAGCAGTACTTC. The encoded protein is CSARDDRKSSYEQYF.